The present T cell receptor beta chain was sequenced within a study of blood T cell repertoires in COVID-19. In the study overall: The cDNA or gDNA used as material had been derived from T cells, B-cell-depleted T cells, or PBMCs.

Authors' processing steps: For nucleated cells, counts were estimated from reference gene primer amplification. This table comes from immunoSEQ multiplex PCR, and its TCRdb copy is limited to in-frame clones, with some not included. D and trimming come from the DNA, and the V and J calls and clone size come from that table. In the table there are 60,000 to 75,000 clones, roughly 80% of which are singletons. V shed 0 bases and J 8 bases; nucleotides not matched to a gene: 2. Per the germline V gene, CDR1 is SGHAT and CDR2 is FQNNGV. The CDR3 runs 13 residues. The receptor's source is a human donor in a cohort sampled during active COVID-19. Sequencing was performed on peripheral blood. This sequence joins TRBV11-2 and TRBJ1-2; 8 bases agree with TRBD1. This CDR3 is CASSLDRGLGYTF. In DNA form, the CDR3 reads TGTGCCAGCAGCTTAGACAGGGGGCTCGGCTACACCTTC. Looking up the rest from reference TRBV11-2 and TRBJ1-2 gives the full variable domain: EAGVAQSPRYKIIEKRQSVAFWCNPISGHATLYWYQQILGQGPKLLIQFQNNGVVDDSQLPKDRFSAERLKGVDSTLKIQPAKLEDSAVYLCASSLDRGLGYTFGSGTRLTVV.